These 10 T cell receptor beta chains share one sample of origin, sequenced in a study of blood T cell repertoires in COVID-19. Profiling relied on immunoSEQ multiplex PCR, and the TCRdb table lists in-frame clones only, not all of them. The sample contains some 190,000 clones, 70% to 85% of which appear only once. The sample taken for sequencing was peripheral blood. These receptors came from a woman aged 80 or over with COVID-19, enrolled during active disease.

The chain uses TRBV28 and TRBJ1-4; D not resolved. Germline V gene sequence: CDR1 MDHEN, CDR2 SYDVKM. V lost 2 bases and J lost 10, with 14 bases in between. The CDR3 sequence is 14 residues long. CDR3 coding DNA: TGTGCCAGCAGTTTAAGGCAGGAGGTTGGAAAACTGTTTTTT. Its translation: CASSLRQEVGKLFF.

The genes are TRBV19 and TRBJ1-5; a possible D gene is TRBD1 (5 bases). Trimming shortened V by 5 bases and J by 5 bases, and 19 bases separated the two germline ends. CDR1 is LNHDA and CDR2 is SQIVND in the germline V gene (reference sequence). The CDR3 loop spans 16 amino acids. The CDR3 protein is CASSFPRGGGYQPQHF. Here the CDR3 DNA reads TGTGCCAGTAGTTTCCCCCGCGGGGGAGGATATCAGCCCCAGCATTTT.

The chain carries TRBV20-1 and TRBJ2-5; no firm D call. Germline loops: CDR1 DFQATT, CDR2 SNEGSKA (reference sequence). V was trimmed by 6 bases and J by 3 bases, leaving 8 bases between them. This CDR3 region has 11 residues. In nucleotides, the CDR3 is TGCAGTGCCCCCCCCAAAGAGACCCAGTACTTC. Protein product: CSAPPKETQYF.

The CDR3 DNA sequence: TGTGCCAGCAGCTTGGTACCCAGGGGGTTTTCCTACAATGAGCAGTTCTTC. It specifies CASSLVPRGFSYNEQFF. The V call is TRBV5-4, the J call TRBJ2-1; 7 bases map to TRBD1. This CDR3 is built from 17 residues. The V segment lost 0 bases and the J segment 1 base; nucleotides outside the gene matches: 7. CDR1 SGHNT and CDR2 YYREEE come from the germline V gene (reference sequence).

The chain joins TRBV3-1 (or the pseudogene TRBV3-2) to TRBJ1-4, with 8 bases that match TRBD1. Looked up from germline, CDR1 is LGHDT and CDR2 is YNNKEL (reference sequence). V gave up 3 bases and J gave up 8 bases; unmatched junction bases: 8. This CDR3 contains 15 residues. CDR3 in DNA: TGTGCCAGCAGCCAGGACAGGGTCATTGACGAAAAACTGTTTTTT. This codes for CASSQDRVIDEKLFF.

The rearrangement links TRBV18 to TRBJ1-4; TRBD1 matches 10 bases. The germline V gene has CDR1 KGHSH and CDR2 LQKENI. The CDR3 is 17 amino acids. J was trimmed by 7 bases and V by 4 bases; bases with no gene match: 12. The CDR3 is CASSHGTGEFGGEKLFF. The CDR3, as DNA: TGTGCCAGCTCACACGGGACAGGGGAATTCGGAGGTGAAAAACTGTTTTTT.

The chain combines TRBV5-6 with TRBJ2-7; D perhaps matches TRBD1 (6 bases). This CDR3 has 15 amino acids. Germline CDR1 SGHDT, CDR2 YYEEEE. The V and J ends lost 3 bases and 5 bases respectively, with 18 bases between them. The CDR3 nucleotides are TGTGCCAGCAGCTCGGCGGTGGACAGTTGGAACGAGCAGTACTTC. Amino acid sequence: CASSSAVDSWNEQYF.

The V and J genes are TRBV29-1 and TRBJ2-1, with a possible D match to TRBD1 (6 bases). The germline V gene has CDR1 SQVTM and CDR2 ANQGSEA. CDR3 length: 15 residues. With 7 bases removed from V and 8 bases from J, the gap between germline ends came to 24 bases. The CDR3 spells CSALPRGSSRDEQFF. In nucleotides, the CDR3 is TGCAGCGCCCTACCGAGGGGGAGCAGTAGGGATGAGCAGTTCTTC.

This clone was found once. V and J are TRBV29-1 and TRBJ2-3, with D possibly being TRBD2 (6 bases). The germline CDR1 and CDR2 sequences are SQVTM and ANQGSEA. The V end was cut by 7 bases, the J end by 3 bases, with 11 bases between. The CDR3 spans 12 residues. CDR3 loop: CSASGGTDTQYF. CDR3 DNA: TGCAGCGCCTCCGGGGGTACAGATACGCAGTATTTT.

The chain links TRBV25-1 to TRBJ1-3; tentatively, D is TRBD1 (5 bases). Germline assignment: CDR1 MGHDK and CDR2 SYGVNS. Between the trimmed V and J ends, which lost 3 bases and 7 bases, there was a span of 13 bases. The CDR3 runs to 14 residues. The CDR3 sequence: CASSEGPRWNTIYF. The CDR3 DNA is TGTGCCAGCAGTGAGGGGCCGCGGTGGAACACCATATATTTT.